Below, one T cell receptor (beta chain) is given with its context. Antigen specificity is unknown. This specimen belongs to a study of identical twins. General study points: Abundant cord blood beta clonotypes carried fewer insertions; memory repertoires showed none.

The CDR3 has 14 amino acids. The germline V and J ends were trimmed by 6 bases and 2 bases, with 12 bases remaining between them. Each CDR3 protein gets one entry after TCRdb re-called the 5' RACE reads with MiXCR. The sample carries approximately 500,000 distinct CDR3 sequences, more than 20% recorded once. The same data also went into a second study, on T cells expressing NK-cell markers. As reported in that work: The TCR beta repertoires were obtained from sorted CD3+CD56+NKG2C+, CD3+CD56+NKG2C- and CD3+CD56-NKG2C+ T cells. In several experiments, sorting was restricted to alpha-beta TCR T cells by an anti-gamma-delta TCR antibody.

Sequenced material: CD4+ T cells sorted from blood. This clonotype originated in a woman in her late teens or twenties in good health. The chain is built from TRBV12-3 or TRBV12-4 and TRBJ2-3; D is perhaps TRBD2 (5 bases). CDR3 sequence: CASSSGIVTDTQYF. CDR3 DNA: TGTGCCAGCAGCTCCGGGATCGTCACAGATACGCAGTATTTT.